The following is a T cell receptor beta chain sequence with its context. What it binds is not known. Trimming cost V 10 bases and J 4 bases, with 16 bases left between them. Germline CDR1 and CDR2: SNHLY and FYNNEI. The CDR3 length is 13 residues. As to treatment: roughly 18 received Ad26.COV2.S at low or high dose, single or two shots; roughly five received placebo; per-sample allocation not given. Collection of samples fell on day 63 after the first vaccine or placebo injection. The administered vaccine (an Ad26 vector) expressed Wuhan-strain SARS-CoV-2 spike. The sample is drawn from a study of Ad26.COV2.S vaccination and SARS-CoV-2 variants. Study summary: Enrolled in COV1001, the donor was in the Ad26.COV2.S trial arm, which received the vaccine.

Repertoires were generated with immunoSEQ multiplex PCR, while TCRdb's copy carries only in-frame clones and drops some. Seen here are some 640,000 clones, 89% observed once, and the top ten hold around 1.4%. Whole-study findings and limits: People given the vaccine had a wider spike-specific TCR breadth than placebo recipients did.

This sequence was found in a person between 18 and 65 years old who received the Ad26.COV2.S COVID-19 vaccine or a placebo. The sequenced sample was peripheral blood, obtained in a trial of Ad26.COV2.S vaccine versus placebo. The chain employs TRBV2 and TRBJ1-2; D not certain. The CDR3 spells CATTLAHTYGYTF. CDR3 DNA: TGTGCCACCACTTTGGCCCATACCTATGGCTACACCTTC.